The 21 T cell receptor beta chains listed next were all sequenced from one sample in a study of blood T cell repertoires in COVID-19. The assay was immunoSEQ multiplex PCR, and TCRdb's table has in-frame clones only and misses some. The sample consists of 300,000 to 350,000 clones, 80% to 90% of them appearing once. The specimen sequenced was PBMCs or T cells enriched from blood (not recorded which). The receptors were gathered from a young man who had recovered from COVID-19.

The rearrangement uses TRBV27 and TRBJ1-2; D is possibly TRBD1 (6 bases). Trimming left V 2 bases short and J 8 bases short, with 12 bases between. Per germline, CDR1 MNHEY and CDR2 SMNVEV (reference sequence). The CDR3 is made up of 13 amino acids. CDR3 sequence reads: CASSLGGAGGYTF. The CDR3 nucleotides are TGTGCCAGCAGTTTAGGGGGGGCCGGGGGCTACACCTTC.

The V and J genes are TRBV6-5 and TRBJ2-7; 9 bases line up with TRBD1. This CDR3 spans 15 amino acids. The V segment lost 5 bases and the J segment 5 bases; nucleotides outside the gene matches: 10. Germline CDR1 and CDR2: MNHEY and SVGAGI. The CDR3 sequence: CASSPLTGGYNEQYF. CDR3 coding DNA: TGTGCCAGCAGTCCCCTAACAGGGGGCTACAACGAGCAGTACTTC.

The rearrangement joins TRBV27 to TRBJ2-3; 8 nucleotides align to TRBD2. V was pared by 5 bases and J by 4 bases, with 8 bases of the junction left unmatched. This CDR3 is 15 amino acids long. The germline CDR1 and CDR2 sequences are MNHEY and SMNVEV (reference sequence). CDR3 amino acids: CASSPLLGGADTQYF. The CDR3 nucleotides are TGTGCCAGCAGTCCCCTGCTCGGGGGGGCAGATACGCAGTATTTT.

This rearrangement joins TRBV24-1 to TRBJ2-5; possibly TRBD1 for D (7 bases). CDR1 is KGHDR, CDR2 SFDVKD, per germline. V gave up 1 base and J gave up 3 bases, with 11 bases separating them. This CDR3 has 15 amino acids. The DNA of the CDR3 is TGTGCCACCAGTGATTTCCGCAGGGGGGAAGAGACCCAGTACTTC. As protein: CATSDFRRGEETQYF.

The V gene is TRBV18, the J gene TRBJ2-1; 7 bases align to TRBD2. Germline V gene sequence: CDR1 KGHSH, CDR2 LQKENI. Trimming took 4 bases from V and 6 from J; bases not matched to a gene: 6. The CDR3 contains 14 residues. The DNA for the CDR3 is TGTGCCAGCTCACGGGAGGGATGGGGCAATGAGCAGTTCTTC. Translated: CASSREGWGNEQFF.

This clone occurred once. The chain links TRBV28 to TRBJ1-1, with TRBD1 as a possible D gene (5 bases). V lost 7 bases and J 1 base, leaving 13 bases between the germline ends. This CDR3 contains 14 residues. The germline V gene has CDR1 MDHEN and CDR2 SYDVKM. The CDR3 DNA follows: TGTGCCAGCAAGACTGGACAACCGAACACTGAAGCTTTCTTT. Residues: CASKTGQPNTEAFF.

This chain uses TRBV2 with TRBJ1-2; 8 bases fit TRBD1. CDR1 is SNHLY and CDR2 is FYNNEI in the germline V gene. This CDR3 has 13 amino acids. V lost 6 bases and J lost 2; bases outside the gene matches: 2. This chain's CDR3 is CASRDRANYGYTF. In nucleotides, the CDR3 is TGTGCCAGCAGGGACAGGGCAAACTATGGCTACACCTTC.

V gene TRBV19 combines with J gene TRBJ1-6, with a possible D match to TRBD1 (6 bases). Germline V gene data show CDR1 as LNHDA and CDR2 as SQIVND (reference sequence). The V and J ends lost 4 bases and 10 bases respectively, with 17 bases between them. CDR3 length: 15 residues. The DNA of the CDR3 is TGTGCCAGTAGTAGAGAACAGGGTCCAGGGTCACCCCTCCACTTT. Its protein product is CASSREQGPGSPLHF. Supplemented by reference TRBV19 and TRBJ1-6, the full variable domain reads DGGITQSPKYLFRKEGQNVTLSCEQNLNHDAMYWYRQDPGQGLRLIYYSQIVNDFQKGDIAEGYSVSREKKESFPLTVTSAQKNPTAFYLCASSREQGPGSPLHFGNGTRLTVT.

This chain joins TRBV15 and TRBJ1-5; D uncertain. Trimming removed 0 bases at V and 0 bases at J, with 9 bases between. Germline values: CDR1 LNHNV, CDR2 YYDKDF (reference sequence). This CDR3 contains 16 residues. As DNA, the CDR3 is TGTGCCACCAGCAGAGATCGGGAGTATAGCAATCAGCCCCAGCATTTT. This sequence encodes CATSRDREYSNQPQHF.

This sequence joins TRBV27 and TRBJ2-7; D remains unclear. The CDR3 totals 16 residues. V lost 0 bases and J lost 0, with 12 bases in between. CDR1 and CDR2 (germline): MNHEY, SMNVEV (reference sequence). The CDR3: CASSLSVLRSSYEQYF. The DNA of the CDR3 is TGTGCCAGCAGTTTATCGGTCCTACGGAGCTCCTACGAGCAGTACTTC.

The rearrangement links TRBV7-2 to TRBJ1-3; maybe TRBD1 (6 bases). The CDR3 contains 15 residues. Germline CDR1 SGHTA, CDR2 FQGNSA. V was pared by 3 bases and J by 3 bases, with 12 bases between. CDR3 nucleotides: TGTGCCAGCAGCTTCGGGGGGCAAGGTGGAAACACCATATATTTT. This codes for CASSFGGQGGNTIYF.

The gene calls are TRBV5-1 and TRBJ1-6, with 10 bases identical to TRBD1. Losses at the gene ends were 4 bases for V and 2 bases for J; bases not matched to a gene: 9. Germline V gene lookup returns CDR1 SGHRS and CDR2 YFSETQ. The CDR3 loop spans 18 amino acids. The CDR3 nucleotides are TGCGCCAGCAGCGGGACAGGGGCCCGAAATCCCTATAATTCACCCCTCCACTTT. Translating gives CASSGTGARNPYNSPLHF.

V and J are TRBV18 and TRBJ1-6, with 8 bases identical to TRBD1. This CDR3 comprises 15 residues. V shed 4 bases and J 7 bases; nucleotides not matched to a gene: 6. The germline V gene encodes CDR1 KGHSH and CDR2 LQKENI. CDR3 bases: TGTGCCAGCTCACAGGGACAGGTGGCCAATTCACCCCTCCACTTT. Encoded protein: CASSQGQVANSPLHF.

CDR3 sequence reads: CASSLGTEAFF. The CDR3 DNA reads TGTGCCAGCAGTTTGGGGACAGAAGCTTTCTTT. This chain links TRBV12-3 or TRBV12-4 with TRBJ1-1, with D possibly TRBD1 on 6 matching bases. V was trimmed by 3 bases and J by 8 bases, leaving 7 bases between them. The CDR3 runs 11 residues.

The V gene is TRBV5-4, the J gene TRBJ2-3; unclear D gene. CDR1 is SGHNT, CDR2 YYREEE, per germline (reference sequence). This CDR3 is 13 amino acids long. Trimming stripped 4 bases from V and 0 bases from J, with 6 bases between. CDR3 protein: CASSPQSTDTQYF. CDR3 DNA sequence: TGTGCCAGCAGCCCGCAGAGCACAGATACGCAGTATTTT.

The chain combines TRBV6-5 with TRBJ1-5, with 7 positions matching TRBD1. V lost 5 bases and J lost 7; bases outside the gene matches: 5. Germline-derived CDR1 and CDR2 are MNHEY and SVGAGI. This CDR3 spans 13 amino acids. CDR3 nucleotides: TGTGCCAGCAGTAACCGGGACAGACAGCCCCAGCATTTT. This translates into CASSNRDRQPQHF.

The CDR3 is CASSRNGQKNSPLHF. In DNA form, the CDR3 reads TGTGCCAGCTCGCGCAATGGACAGAAGAATTCACCCCTCCACTTT. The chain carries TRBV18 and TRBJ1-6; D may be TRBD1 (6 bases). The CDR3 runs 15 residues. The V gene's germline CDR1 is KGHSH and CDR2 LQKENI. V gave up 6 bases and J gave up 7 bases, with 16 bases separating them.

This clone was counted a single time. This specimen includes other DNA sequences encoding the same CDR3. The chain recombines TRBV20-1 with TRBJ1-5; D not resolved. Germline V gene sequence: CDR1 DFQATT, CDR2 SNEGSKA (reference sequence). This CDR3 is 13 amino acids long. V lost 3 bases to trimming and J lost 2 bases, with 8 bases between them. As DNA, the CDR3 is TGCAGTGCTAGTCTACGGGGCAATCAGCCCCAGCATTTT. This codes for CSASLRGNQPQHF.

The V gene is TRBV4-1, the J gene TRBJ2-3; TRBD2 agrees at 14 bases. The germline V gene encodes CDR1 MGHRA and CDR2 YSYEKL. With 2 bases clipped from V and 8 bases from J, the junction kept 9 bases outside the gene matches. This CDR3 has 17 amino acids. CDR3 protein: CASSQWTSGGKVGTQYF. The CDR3, as DNA: TGCGCCAGCAGCCAATGGACTAGCGGGGGGAAGGTTGGTACGCAGTATTTT.

This sequence joins TRBV5-8 and TRBJ1-6, with 9 bases fitting TRBD1. Germline V CDR1 and CDR2: SGHTS, YDEGEE. CDR3 size: 14 residues. With V trimmed by 0 bases and J by 13 bases, 5 bases remained unmatched. The CDR3 spells CASSLVGQGLPLHF. In nucleotides, the CDR3 is TGTGCCAGCAGCTTGGTGGGACAGGGTCTTCCCCTCCACTTT.

The genes are TRBV5-1 and TRBJ1-1; no firm D call. This CDR3 has 14 amino acids. The V gene's germline CDR1 is SGHRS and CDR2 YFSETQ. Trimming removed 0 bases at V and 1 base at J, with 7 bases between. The DNA of the CDR3 is TGCGCCAGCAGCTTGGTACAGCCGAACACTGAAGCTTTCTTT. Translated: CASSLVQPNTEAFF.